This T cell receptor (beta chain) was sequenced during a study of CD8 T cells in Susac syndrome. V was cut by 3 bases and J by 1 base, with 9 bases left in between. In germline, CDR1 is KGHSH, CDR2 LQKENI. The CDR3 has 15 amino acids. Reverse transcription used roughly 0.5 to 1 ug RNA and random hexamers. TCRdb re-called the immunoSEQ multiplex PCR reads through MiXCR, storing one row per CDR3 protein. This sample carries about 150,000 distinct CDR3 sequences, about 91% of them seen once, and the ten largest clones take more than 0.07%. In blood CD8+ and CD4+ T cells, TCR beta underwent sequencing. The receptor was isolated from a human donor in good health. V usage is TRBV18 and J usage is TRBJ2-2, with D hard to call. Sequenced material: CD4+ T cells from PBMCs. CDR3 bases: TGTGCCAGCTCACCTCCAACTTTGAACACCGGGGAGCTGTTTTTT. Protein: CASSPPTLNTGELFF.